Presented here are 29 T cell receptor beta chains from one specimen sequenced in a study of T cell repertoires in cytomegalovirus infection. TCRdb redid the calling of the reads with MiXCR, one entry per CDR3 protein. Here the sample spans 300,000 to 400,000 distinct CDR3 sequences, 15% to 20% being singletons. Sequencing was carried out using PBMCs. The receptors originated from a human donor in good health (CMV status not recorded). Some clones in this sample may be carry-over from other donors' samples.

In this sample, this clonotype turned up many times. This rearrangement joins TRBV11-2 to TRBJ2-5; D is uncertain. The germline V gene encodes CDR1 SGHAT and CDR2 FQNNGV. This CDR3 is built from 14 residues. V was cut by 4 bases and J by 5 bases, with 14 bases left in between. The CDR3 is CASSYGSARETQYF. The DNA for the CDR3 is TGTGCCAGCAGCTACGGTTCGGCCCGGGAGACCCAGTACTTC.

This clonotype was seen repeatedly, ten times or more. The chain employs TRBV6-5 and TRBJ2-2, with a tentative D call TRBD1 (5 bases). V gave up 2 bases and J gave up 4 bases, with 14 bases separating them. This CDR3 is 16 amino acids long. CDR1 is MNHEY, CDR2 SVGAGI, per germline. The CDR3 bases are TGTGCCAGCAGTTACGATCCTGGGGCGAGCACCGGGGAGCTGTTTTTT. This translates into CASSYDPGASTGELFF.

This clonotype was seen a handful of times. The V call is TRBV20-1, the J call TRBJ2-5, with no clear D. V was pared by 6 bases and J by 0 bases, with 8 bases between. Germline V CDR1 and CDR2: DFQATT, SNEGSKA (reference sequence). CDR3 size: 12 residues. CDR3: CSALLNQETQYF. CDR3 DNA sequence: TGCAGTGCCCTCCTAAACCAAGAGACCCAGTACTTC.

This clonotype has only a few counts. The chain uses TRBV29-1 and TRBJ2-3; D gene unclear. Germline lookup yields CDR1 SQVTM and CDR2 ANQGSEA. This CDR3 has 14 residues. V lost 0 bases to trimming and J lost 2 bases, with 9 bases between them. CDR3 bases: TGCAGCGTTGAAGAACCGAGTAACACAGATACGCAGTATTTT. Its translation is CSVEEPSNTDTQYF.

The table lists this clonotype with many counts. The chain carries TRBV7-2 and TRBJ1-4; the match to TRBD1 covers 7 bases. CDR3 length: 14 amino acids. Unmatched junction bases numbered 8, after V lost 5 bases and J lost 8 bases. Looked up from germline, CDR1 is SGHTA and CDR2 is FQGNSA. This chain's CDR3 is CASSADRDGEKLFF. In DNA, the CDR3 is TGTGCCAGCAGCGCCGACAGGGACGGGGAAAAACTGTTTTTT. Using reference TRBV7-2 and TRBJ1-4 for the parts outside the CDR3, the full variable domain is GAGVSQSPSNKVTEKGKDVELRCDPISGHTALYWYRQSLGQGLEFLIYFQGNSAPDKSGLPSDRFSAERTGGSVSTLTIQRTQQEDSAVYLCASSADRDGEKLFFGSGTQLSVL.

This chain joins TRBV5-6 and TRBJ2-3; unclear D gene. Germline CDR1 reads SGHDT; CDR2 reads YYEEEE. CDR3 size: 11 residues. Deletions cut 0 bases from V and 9 bases from J, with 5 bases between. CDR3 sequence (DNA): TGTGCCAGCAGCTTGGATCTCACGCAGTATTTT. It encodes CASSLDLTQYF.

This clonotype has ten or more counts. V gene TRBV7-2 combines with J gene TRBJ2-3; D unresolved. V gave up 8 bases and J gave up 4 bases, with 7 bases separating them. Germline CDR1 SGHTA, CDR2 FQGNSA. The CDR3 covers 11 residues. CDR3 sequence reads: CASSRADTQYF. The DNA of the CDR3 is TGTGCCAGCTCTAGAGCAGATACGCAGTATTTT.

This clonotype was observed a few times. CDR3 in DNA: TGCAGTGCCCAACCGGGGGGGACCGGTAATGAAAAACTGTTTTTT. It codes for CSAQPGGTGNEKLFF. The rearrangement joins TRBV20-1 to TRBJ1-4; possibly TRBD1 for D (5 bases). This CDR3 is 15 amino acids long. Trimming removed 6 bases at V and 4 bases at J, with 18 bases between. Germline CDR1 and CDR2: DFQATT and SNEGSKA (reference sequence).

The chain employs TRBV11-2 and TRBJ2-3; tentatively, D is TRBD2 (5 bases). Germline V gene lookup returns CDR1 SGHAT and CDR2 FQNNGV. V gave up 5 bases and J gave up 3 bases, with 9 bases separating them. The CDR3 is 13 residues long. CDR3 region: CASSERLTDTQYF. CDR3 coding DNA: TGTGCCAGCAGCGAGAGACTAACAGATACGCAGTATTTT.

This clonotype was counted only a few times. The chain carries TRBV7-8 and TRBJ2-1; TRBD2 might be the D (8 bases). Germline loops: CDR1 SGHVS, CDR2 FQNEAQ. The V and J ends lost 5 bases and 1 base respectively, with 15 bases between them. The CDR3 runs 16 residues. In DNA form, the CDR3 reads TGTGCCAGCAGCCTACGGGGGGGACAGTCCTACAATGAGCAGTTCTTC. It translates to CASSLRGGQSYNEQFF.

This clonotype occurred many times. V usage is TRBV6-1 and J usage is TRBJ1-1, with D possibly matching TRBD1 (5 bases). V was clipped by 3 bases and J by 4 bases, with 15 bases between them. The CDR3 is 15 amino acids. Germline-derived CDR1 and CDR2 are MNHNS and SASEGT. The CDR3 DNA reads as TGTGCCAGCAGTGAGCCGGGGGGGGGATCCACTGAAGCTTTCTTT. Its protein is CASSEPGGGSTEAFF.

This clonotype came up many times. The J gene is TRBJ1-4, the V gene TRBV28; 7 nucleotides agree with TRBD1. Germline loops: CDR1 MDHEN, CDR2 SYDVKM. V lost 4 bases, J lost 2 bases, and 7 bases stayed unmatched. The CDR3 extends over 16 amino acids. CDR3 sequence: CASSYRDRVTNEKLFF. The CDR3 DNA reads TGTGCCAGCAGTTACAGAGACAGGGTTACTAATGAAAAACTGTTTTTT.

This clonotype was seen at least ten times. The chain employs TRBV7-9 and TRBJ2-7, with D perhaps being TRBD1 or TRBD2 (6 bases each). Germline V lookup: CDR1 SEHNR, CDR2 FQNEAQ (reference sequence). This CDR3 has 15 residues. The germline V and J ends were trimmed by 0 bases and 1 base, with 10 bases remaining between them. CDR3 protein: CASSLAQGRSYEQYF. DNA for the CDR3: TGTGCCAGCAGCTTAGCGCAGGGGAGGTCCTACGAGCAGTACTTC.

This clonotype was seen ten or more times. V is TRBV12-3 or TRBV12-4 and J is TRBJ1-2; the D is unclear. The CDR3 is 13 residues long. The germline V and J ends were trimmed by 7 bases and 7 bases, with 16 bases remaining between them. The CDR3 DNA reads TGTGCCAGCAACCTAGGGTTCTTCGGTGGCTACACCTTC. This codes for CASNLGFFGGYTF.

Remarks on this clonotype: A read error is possible here, since a much larger clone lies one base away. This chain's CDR3 is CASSLRTRNAGANVLTF. The CDR3 coding sequence is TGTGCCAGCAGTTTAAGGACACGGAACGCTGGGGCCAACGTCCTGACTTTC. The V and J genes are TRBV12-3 or TRBV12-4 and TRBJ2-6, with D maybe TRBD1 (5 bases). V was trimmed by 2 bases and J by 2 bases, leaving 13 bases between them. This CDR3 spans 17 amino acids.

This clonotype was counted at least ten times. This chain joins TRBV2 and TRBJ1-5; D ambiguous. The germline V and J ends were trimmed by 2 bases and 4 bases, with 9 bases remaining between them. Germline values: CDR1 SNHLY, CDR2 FYNNEI. The CDR3 covers 14 residues. The CDR3, as DNA: TGTGCCAGCAGTGAAAGGACGGAAAATCAGCCCCAGCATTTT. Protein sequence: CASSERTENQPQHF.

This clonotype was recorded many times. The CDR3, as DNA: TGTGCCAGCAGCTTAGTGGGACAGGGCGGGACTGGCTACACCTTC. This sequence encodes CASSLVGQGGTGYTF. This chain connects TRBV7-2 to TRBJ1-2; 9 nucleotides align to TRBD1. Germline V gene lookup returns CDR1 SGHTA and CDR2 FQGNSA. This CDR3 spans 15 amino acids. V dropped 1 base and J dropped 7; count of bases not matched to a gene: 7.

This sequence joins TRBV28 and TRBJ1-4, with D hard to call. V lost 6 bases and J lost 5, with 13 bases in between. CDR1 and CDR2 from the germline V gene are MDHEN and SYDVKM. The CDR3 covers 14 residues. Here the CDR3 reads CASSPQDLNEKLFF. In DNA, the CDR3 is TGTGCCAGCAGCCCTCAGGACTTAAATGAAAAACTGTTTTTT.

The genes are TRBV10-3 and TRBJ1-4; D not certain. CDR1 is ENHRY and CDR2 is SYGVKD in the germline V gene. V lost 0 bases, J lost 0 bases, and 5 bases lay in between. This CDR3 region has 15 residues. CDR3 nucleotides: TGTGCCATCAGTGAGTCAAGGGCAACTAATGAAAAACTGTTTTTT. As protein: CAISESRATNEKLFF.

The chain combines TRBV12-5 with TRBJ2-3; D is unclear. The V and J ends lost 5 bases and 2 bases respectively, with 11 bases between them. The CDR3 extends over 14 amino acids. Germline-derived CDR1 and CDR2 are LGHNT and FRNRAP. The CDR3 nucleotides are TGTGCTAGTGGTCCGGATTATAACACAGATACGCAGTATTTT. Translating gives CASGPDYNTDTQYF.

V usage is TRBV29-1 and J usage is TRBJ2-7; 7 bases are a match to TRBD1. Trimming removed 6 bases from V and 3 bases from J; junction bases left unmatched: 5. The CDR3 has 12 residues. Germline V CDR1 and CDR2: SQVTM, ANQGSEA. CDR3 in amino acids: CSVPAGGYEQYF. The CDR3 coding sequence is TGCAGCGTGCCCGCAGGGGGCTACGAGCAGTACTTC.

This clonotype was detected many times. This chain uses TRBV12-3 or TRBV12-4 with TRBJ1-6, with unresolved D. The CDR3 sequence is 15 residues long. Trimming cost V 1 base and J 2 bases, with 6 bases left between them. The CDR3 DNA is TGTGCCAGCAGTTTAGGCCCACCCTATAATTCACCCCTCCACTTT. Translated, it gives CASSLGPPYNSPLHF.

The rearrangement links TRBV2 to TRBJ1-4; the D is unclear. Trimming pared 0 bases from V and 5 bases from J, leaving 13 bases between. The CDR3 consists of 16 residues. Germline CDR1 is SNHLY and CDR2 is FYNNEI. The chain's CDR3 is CASSEASAGFNEKLFF. The DNA for the CDR3 is TGTGCCAGCAGTGAAGCGTCTGCAGGATTCAATGAAAAACTGTTTTTT. The whole variable domain, filled in from reference TRBV2 and TRBJ1-4, reads EPEVTQTPSHQVTQMGQEVILRCVPISNHLYFYWYRQILGQKVEFLVSFYNNEISEKSEIFDDQFSVERPDGSNFTLKIRSTKLEDSAMYFCASSEASAGFNEKLFFGSGTQLSVL.

In this sample, this clonotype turned up many times. The chain has TRBV15 and TRBJ1-5; no reliable D call. Deletions cut 2 bases from V and 3 bases from J, with 2 bases between. CDR3 size: 12 residues. The V gene's germline CDR1 is LNHNV and CDR2 YYDKDF (reference sequence). Here the CDR3 DNA reads TGTGCCACCAGCAGATCCAATCAGCCCCAGCATTTT. It yields the protein CATSRSNQPQHF.

This clonotype was seen many times. The CDR3 coding sequence is TGTGCCAGCAGCTTAAGGGACACGGGATGGCCCCAGCATTTT. Protein product: CASSLRDTGWPQHF. The chain joins TRBV7-2 to TRBJ1-5; D perhaps matches TRBD1 (6 bases). CDR3 length: 14 amino acids. Trimming stripped 2 bases from V and 9 bases from J, with 14 bases between. Germline CDR1 and CDR2: SGHTA and FQGNSA.

This clonotype was found many times. The V call is TRBV7-2, the J call TRBJ1-6; tentatively, D is TRBD1 (5 bases). Germline CDR1 is SGHTA and CDR2 is FQGNSA. V was pared by 5 bases and J by 10 bases, with 9 bases between. The CDR3 extends over 12 amino acids. CDR3 in DNA: TGTGCCAGCAGCCGGGGACTCTCACCCCTCCACTTT. Its translation: CASSRGLSPLHF.

The chain's CDR3 is CASSQGGGTDTQYF. The CDR3 DNA reads TGCGCCAGCAGCCAAGGAGGCGGCACAGATACGCAGTATTTT. V is TRBV4-3 and J is TRBJ2-3; D unclear. Germline V gene sequence: CDR1 LGHNA, CDR2 YSLEER. The CDR3 length is 14 residues. The germline V and J ends were trimmed by 1 base and 1 base, with 6 bases remaining between them.

This clonotype was seen ten or more times. V usage is TRBV11-2 and J usage is TRBJ2-1; D assignment may be TRBD1 or TRBD2 (6 bases each). CDR1 and CDR2 (germline): SGHAT, FQNNGV. V lost 5 bases and J lost 6, with 17 bases in between. The CDR3 loop spans 15 amino acids. CDR3 amino acids: CASSLLGGQGNEQFF. CDR3 nucleotides: TGTGCCAGCAGCCTACTGGGGGGCCAAGGCAATGAGCAGTTCTTC.

This rearrangement joins TRBV6-2 or TRBV6-3 to TRBJ2-2, with 7 bases identical to TRBD2. With V trimmed by 6 bases and J by 6 bases, 4 bases remained unmatched. The CDR3 contains 13 residues. Germline CDR1 MNHEY, CDR2 SVGEGT. For the CDR3, the DNA is TGTGCCAGCAGCCGGACTAGGTCCGGGGAGCTGTTTTTT. This codes for CASSRTRSGELFF.